These T cell receptor beta chains were read from a single sample in a study of blood T cell repertoires in COVID-19. Data came from immunoSEQ multiplex PCR; TCRdb stores just in-frame clones and leaves some out. The sample lists some 260,000 clones, approximately 91% occurring once. Sequenced sample: peripheral blood. Receptor source: a woman aged 40 to 50 who had recovered from COVID-19. Both conserved end residues are part of each CDR3. The D gene is left open where the match is weak. Clone size is stated in some rows and not others, as once, few, many or a class when expanded.

TRBV19	TRBD2	TRBJ2-1	once	CASSFSLLAGGNEQFF	TGTGCCAGTAGTTTCTCCCTTTTAGCGGGAGGAAATGAGCAGTTCTTC
TRBV12-5	TRBD1	TRBJ1-4	.	CASGRTGVGEKLFF	TGTGCTAGTGGTCGGACAGGGGTAGGGGAAAAACTGTTTTTT
TRBV19	.	TRBJ2-6	.	CASSIRGLATGANVLTF	TGTGCCAGTAGTATACGGGGACTCGCGACTGGGGCCAACGTCCTGACTTTC
TRBV19	TRBD2	TRBJ2-7	few	CASTPRGGGSLYEQYF	TGTGCCAGTACCCCACGGGGCGGGGGAAGCCTCTACGAGCAGTACTTC
TRBV15	TRBD1	TRBJ1-1	.	CATVRDRGIRNTEAFF	TGTGCCACTGTCCGGGACAGGGGAATCCGGAACACTGAAGCTTTCTTT
TRBV7-2	.	TRBJ2-4	.	CASSLVEGGNIQYF	TGTGCCAGCAGCTTAGTGGAGGGGGGGAACATTCAGTACTTC
TRBV30	.	TRBJ1-3	.	CAWSVAGAGNTIYF	TGTGCCTGGAGTGTAGCAGGGGCTGGAAACACCATATATTTT
TRBV30	.	TRBJ2-7	.	CAYLGGGPVEQYF	TGTGCCTATCTAGGGGGGGGGCCTGTCGAGCAGTACTTC
TRBV6-2/TRBV6-3	TRBD2	TRBJ2-5	.	CASSPQRGQETQYF	TGTGCCAGCAGCCCCCAGCGGGGTCAAGAGACCCAGTACTTC
TRBV3-1/TRBV3-2	TRBD1	TRBJ1-2	.	CASSPPGQGGVYGYTF	TGTGCCAGCAGCCCACCGGGACAGGGGGGAGTCTATGGCTACACCTTC
TRBV27	TRBD2	TRBJ2-3	.	CASSSVAGASDTQYF	TGTGCCAGCAGTTCGGTAGCGGGAGCCTCAGATACGCAGTATTTT
TRBV4-2	.	TRBJ1-6	.	CASSQAGSNSPLHF	TGTGCCAGCAGCCAAGCAGGCAGTAATTCACCCCTCCACTTT
TRBV19	.	TRBJ1-1	.	CASTHRGGTEAFF	TGTGCCAGTACCCATAGGGGGGGCACTGAAGCTTTCTTT
TRBV6-5	.	TRBJ2-7	.	CASRVDYASYEQYF	TGTGCCAGCAGGGTCGACTATGCCTCCTACGAGCAGTACTTC
TRBV29-1	.	TRBJ2-2	few	CSVETGSTGELFF	TGCAGCGTTGAAACAGGGAGCACCGGGGAGCTGTTTTTT
TRBV2	.	TRBJ1-2	.	CASSESREDGYTF	TGTGCCAGCAGTGAATCCAGGGAGGATGGCTACACCTTC
TRBV7-2	TRBD2	TRBJ2-3	.	CASSLTASGGADTQYF	TGTGCCAGCAGCTTGACAGCTAGCGGGGGAGCAGATACGCAGTATTTT
TRBV7-9	.	TRBJ2-5	once	CASSPPGRVAETQYF	TGTGCCAGCAGCCCCCCCGGCAGGGTGGCAGAGACCCAGTACTTC
TRBV6-2/TRBV6-3	.	TRBJ1-3	.	CASSDRSSGNTIYF	TGTGCCAGCAGCGACAGGAGCTCTGGAAACACCATATATTTT
TRBV7-9	.	TRBJ2-7	.	CASSPPDSAYEQYF	TGTGCCAGCAGCCCGCCGGACAGTGCCTACGAGCAGTACTTC
TRBV6-5	TRBD2	TRBJ2-4	.	CASSSEREGAKNIQYF	TGTGCCAGCAGTTCAGAGCGGGAGGGGGCCAAAAACATTCAGTACTTC
TRBV18	.	TRBJ2-2	.	CASSPPLRSGELFF	TGTGCCAGCTCACCACCGCTGAGGTCCGGGGAGCTGTTTTTT
TRBV6-2/TRBV6-3	TRBD1	TRBJ2-7	once	CASSSRQGFSYEQYF	TGTGCCAGCAGCTCTCGACAGGGGTTCTCCTACGAGCAGTACTTC
TRBV7-6	TRBD2	TRBJ2-7	.	CASSLEGGSSYEQYF	TGTGCCAGCAGCTTAGAGGGCGGGAGTTCCTACGAGCAGTACTTC
TRBV5-5	TRBD1	TRBJ1-1	.	CASSWGTGANTEAFF	TGTGCCAGCAGCTGGGGGACAGGGGCGAACACTGAAGCTTTCTTT
TRBV2	.	TRBJ1-2	.	CASSEALLGLEGYTF	TGTGCCAGCAGTGAAGCGCTTCTCGGACTTGAAGGCTACACCTTC
TRBV5-1	TRBD1	TRBJ2-5	.	CASSLLGQGIQETQYF	TGCGCCAGCAGCCTACTGGGACAGGGGATCCAAGAGACCCAGTACTTC
TRBV2	.	TRBJ1-5	.	CASRLGAVQPQHF	TGTGCCAGCAGATTGGGGGCCGTTCAGCCCCAGCATTTT
TRBV6-5	.	TRBJ2-7	.	CASSYDNYEQYF	TGTGCCAGCAGTTATGACAACTACGAGCAGTACTTC
TRBV28	TRBD1	TRBJ2-7	few	CATPGAGGVYEQYF	TGTGCCACCCCTGGGGCAGGGGGCGTTTACGAGCAGTACTTC
TRBV6-5	TRBD1	TRBJ1-1	.	CASLKPEGQGGAFF	TGTGCCAGCCTTAAGCCCGAGGGACAGGGGGGAGCTTTCTTT
TRBV6-2/TRBV6-3	.	TRBJ1-5	.	CASSPSVGQPQHF	TGTGCCAGCAGCCCTTCGGTGGGCCAGCCCCAGCATTTT
TRBV6-2/TRBV6-3	TRBD1	TRBJ2-7	.	CASSRLGQGSYEQYF	TGTGCCAGCAGTCGGTTGGGACAGGGCTCCTACGAGCAGTACTTC
TRBV29-1	.	TRBJ1-2	few	CSSHTGWPNYGYTF	TGCAGCTCCCATACGGGGTGGCCTAACTATGGCTACACCTTC
TRBV14	.	TRBJ2-3	.	CASSPRGTDTQYF	TGTGCCAGCAGCCCGCGGGGCACAGATACGCAGTATTTT